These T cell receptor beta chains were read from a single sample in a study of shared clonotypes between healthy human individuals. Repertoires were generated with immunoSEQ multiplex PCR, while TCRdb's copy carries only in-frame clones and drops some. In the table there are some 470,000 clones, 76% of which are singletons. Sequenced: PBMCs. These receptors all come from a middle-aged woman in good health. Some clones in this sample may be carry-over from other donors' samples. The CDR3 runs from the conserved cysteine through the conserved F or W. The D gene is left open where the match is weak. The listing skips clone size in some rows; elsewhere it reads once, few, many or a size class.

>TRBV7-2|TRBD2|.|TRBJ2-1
TGTGCCAGCAGCCGTCGTCCGGGACTACAAAATGAGCAGTTCTTC
CASSRRPGLQNEQFF
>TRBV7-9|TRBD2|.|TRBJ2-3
TGTGCCAGCAGCTTAGAGACTAGCTCAGATACGCAGTATTTT
CASSLETSSDTQYF
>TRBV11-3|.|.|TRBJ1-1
TGTGCCAGCAGCTTCAGGGCGAACACTGAAGCTTTCTTT
CASSFRANTEAFF
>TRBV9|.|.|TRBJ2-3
TGTGCCAGCAGCGGGAGTTACACAGATACGCAGTATTTT
CASSGSYTDTQYF
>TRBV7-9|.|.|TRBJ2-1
TGTGCCAGCAGCTTAGTACTGTCCGGGGCGGTTTCCTACAATGAGCAGTTCTTC
CASSLVLSGAVSYNEQFF
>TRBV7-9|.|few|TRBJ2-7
TGTGCCAGCAGCCAAGACGAGGGGCAGGGCGTCGACGAGCAGTACTTC
CASSQDEGQGVDEQYF
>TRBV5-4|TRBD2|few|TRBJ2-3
TGTGCCAGCAGCCCGACTAGCGTCACTAGCACAGATACGCAGTATTTT
CASSPTSVTSTDTQYF
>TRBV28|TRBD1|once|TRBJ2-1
TGTGCCAGCAGTTTACGCGCTCGGACAGGGGCCTACAATGAGCAGTTCTTC
CASSLRARTGAYNEQFF
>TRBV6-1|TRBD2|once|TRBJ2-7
TGTGCCAGCAGTGAATCGGGCGGGAGGGTATACGAGCAGTACTTC
CASSESGGRVYEQYF
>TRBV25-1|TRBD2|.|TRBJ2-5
TGTGCCAGCAGTGAATCCCTAGCGGGGGGGGAGACCCAGTACTTC
CASSESLAGGETQYF
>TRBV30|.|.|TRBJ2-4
TGTGCCTGGAGTCCTACAGGGGGGGGAAACATTCAGTACTTC
CAWSPTGGGNIQYF
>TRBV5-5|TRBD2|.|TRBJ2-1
TGTGCCAGCAGCCGCGGGACTAGCGCCTACAATGAGCAGTTCTTC
CASSRGTSAYNEQFF
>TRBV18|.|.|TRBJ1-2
TGTGCCAGCGCGCCCGGGACAACTAACTATGGCTACACCTTC
CASAPGTTNYGYTF
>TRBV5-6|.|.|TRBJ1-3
TGTGCCAGCAGCCCCGGGCCCAAGGAGGTTTTCGTCGGAAACACCATATATTTT
CASSPGPKEVFVGNTIYF
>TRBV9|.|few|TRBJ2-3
TGTGCCAGCAGCCCCCAGGGGGAGGGGTCAGATACGCAGTATTTT
CASSPQGEGSDTQYF
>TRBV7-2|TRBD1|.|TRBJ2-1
TGTGCCAGCAGCTTTGACAGGGGGCCCAATGAGCAGTTCTTC
CASSFDRGPNEQFF
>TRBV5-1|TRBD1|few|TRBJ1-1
TGCGCCAGCAGCTCCGGACAGGGTGGGTACACTGAAGCTTTCTTT
CASSSGQGGYTEAFF
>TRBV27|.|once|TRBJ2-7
TGTGCCAGCAGTTTGGCCGGAGCGTCGATCGAGCAGTACTTC
CASSLAGASIEQYF
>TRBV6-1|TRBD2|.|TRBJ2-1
TGTGCCAGCAGCATAGCGGGGGGGGACGGTGAGCAGTTCTTC
CASSIAGGDGEQFF
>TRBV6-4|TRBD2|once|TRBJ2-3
TGTGCCAGCCATGGGGGCTTCATGACTAGACTAGCGGGGGGCACAGATACGCAGTATTTT
CASHGGFMTRLAGGTDTQYF
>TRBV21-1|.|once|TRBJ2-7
TGTGCCAGCAGCATTCGGCCGGGACAGACGTACGAGCAGTACTTC
CASSIRPGQTYEQYF
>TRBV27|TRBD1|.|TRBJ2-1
TGTGCCAGCAGTTTGAGGGGGCGCAATGAGCAGTTCTTC
CASSLRGRNEQFF
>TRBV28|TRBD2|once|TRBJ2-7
TGTGCCAGCACCTCCTACCCGGGACTAGCGGGAGTGGGGTCCTACGAGCAGTACTTC
CASTSYPGLAGVGSYEQYF
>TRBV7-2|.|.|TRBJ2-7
TGTGCCAGCAGCTTAGCGGGGGCGACCCAATACGAGCAGTACTTC
CASSLAGATQYEQYF
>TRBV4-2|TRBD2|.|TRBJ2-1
TGTGCCAGCAGCCAAGGGGGCGGGAGTTGGGGTGAGCAGTTCTTC
CASSQGGGSWGEQFF
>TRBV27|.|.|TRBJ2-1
TGTGCCAGTTCGCAGGGGGGGCCTGGTTACAATGAGCAGTTCTTC
CASSQGGPGYNEQFF
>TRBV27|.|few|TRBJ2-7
TGTGCCAGCAGTTTTAGGGGAGGATACGAGCAGTACTTC
CASSFRGGYEQYF
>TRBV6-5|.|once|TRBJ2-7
TGTGCCAGCAGTTCGGCCAGGGGCGAGCAGTACTTC
CASSSARGEQYF
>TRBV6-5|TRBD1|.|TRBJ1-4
TGTGCCAGCAGTTACTCGGGGACAGGGGCTGAAAAACTGTTTTTT
CASSYSGTGAEKLFF
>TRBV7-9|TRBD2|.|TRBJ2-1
TGTGCCAGCAGAGCGGGACTAACGAACTACAATGAGCAGTTCTTC
CASRAGLTNYNEQFF
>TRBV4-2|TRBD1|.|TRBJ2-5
TGTGCCAGCAGCCGACCGGAGACAGGGGAAGAGACCCAGTACTTC
CASSRPETGEETQYF
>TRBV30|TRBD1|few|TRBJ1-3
TGTGCCTGGAGTGAGGGACAGGGGGCAGACACCATATATTTT
CAWSEGQGADTIYF
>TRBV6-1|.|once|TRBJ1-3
TGTGCCGGAACAGAGTTCCCCTCTGGAAACACCATATATTTT
CAGTEFPSGNTIYF
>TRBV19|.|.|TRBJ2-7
TGTGCCAGTACCTCTCGGGACGGCGGCTACGAGCAGTACTTC
CASTSRDGGYEQYF
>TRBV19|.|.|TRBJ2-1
TGTGCCAGTAGTATAGAGGGGTTGGCCAGCGCCATCTCCTACAATGAGCAGTTCTTC
CASSIEGLASAISYNEQFF
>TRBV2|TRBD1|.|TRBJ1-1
TGTGCCAGCAGGACAGGGATGAACACTGAAGCTTTCTTT
CASRTGMNTEAFF
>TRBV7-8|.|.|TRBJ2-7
TGTGCCAGCAGCTTGCGACTGACTATGGGGGAGCAGTACTTC
CASSLRLTMGEQYF
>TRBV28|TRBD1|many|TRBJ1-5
TGTGCCAGCAGCCTGACAGGGAATAATCAGCCCCAGCATTTT
CASSLTGNNQPQHF
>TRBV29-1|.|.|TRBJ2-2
TGCAGCGTTGGACCGGGACTGATTCCCACCGGGGAGCTGTTTTTT
CSVGPGLIPTGELFF
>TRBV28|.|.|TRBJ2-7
TGTGCCAGCGGGACCGGGGTCTCCTACGAGCAGTACTTC
CASGTGVSYEQYF
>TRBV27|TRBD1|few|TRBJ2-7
TGTGCCAGCAGTCCGACGGGACAGTCCTACGAGCAGTACTTC
CASSPTGQSYEQYF
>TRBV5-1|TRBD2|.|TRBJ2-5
TGCGCCAGCAGCTTGGGACTAGCGGGGATCCAAGAGACCCAGTACTTC
CASSLGLAGIQETQYF
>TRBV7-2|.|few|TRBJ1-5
TGTGCCAGCAGCTCTAGGGTTGATCAGCCCCAGCATTTT
CASSSRVDQPQHF
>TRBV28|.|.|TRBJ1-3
TGTGCCAGCAGTTTATTCATGGTAAACTCTGGAAACACCATATATTTT
CASSLFMVNSGNTIYF
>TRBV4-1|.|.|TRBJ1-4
TGCGCCAGCAGCCAATGGGGCTTTCCTAATGAAAAACTGTTTTTT
CASSQWGFPNEKLFF
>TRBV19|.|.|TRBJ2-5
TGTGCCAGTAGTATGGGTTTTGGGGAAGAGACCCAGTACTTC
CASSMGFGEETQYF
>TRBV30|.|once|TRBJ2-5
TGTGCCTGGAGTGTACAAGCAGGGGCAAAGACCCAGTACTTC
CAWSVQAGAKTQYF
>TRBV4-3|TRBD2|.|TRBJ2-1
TGCGCCAGCAGCCAAGATTTGATCGCTAGCGGGAGTCTCTGGGGGTACAATGAGCAGTTCTTC
CASSQDLIASGSLWGYNEQFF
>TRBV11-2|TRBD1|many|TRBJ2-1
TGTGCCAGCAGCGTGACAGGGGGGATTCGCAATGAGCAGTTCTTC
CASSVTGGIRNEQFF
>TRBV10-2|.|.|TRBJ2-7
TGCGCCAGCATACAGGGCCACGAGCAGTACTTC
CASIQGHEQYF
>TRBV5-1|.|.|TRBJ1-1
TGCGCCAGCAGCTTGGGCCAAACTGAAGCTTTCTTT
CASSLGQTEAFF
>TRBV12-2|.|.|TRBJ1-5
TGTGCAAGTCGCTTACTGGGACAGAGGGGAAATCAGCCCCAGCATTTT
CASRLLGQRGNQPQHF
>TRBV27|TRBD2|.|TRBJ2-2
TGTGCCAGCAGTTTATCGACTAGCGGGAGCGGTCACTTCGGGGAGCTGTTTTTT
CASSLSTSGSGHFGELFF
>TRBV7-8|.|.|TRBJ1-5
TGTGCCAGCAGCTTAAGTCACAATCAGCCCCAGCATTTT
CASSLSHNQPQHF
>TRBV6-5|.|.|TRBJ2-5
TGTGCCAGCAGTTACGTAGCAAACCAAGAGACCCAGTACTTC
CASSYVANQETQYF
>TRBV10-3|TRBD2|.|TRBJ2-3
TGTGCCATCAGAACGGGACTAGCGGGAGGCGAAGATACGCAGTATTTT
CAIRTGLAGGEDTQYF
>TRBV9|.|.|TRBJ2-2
TGTGCCAGCAGCATGGGGAACACCGGGGAGCTGTTTTTT
CASSMGNTGELFF
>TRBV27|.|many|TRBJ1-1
TGTGCCAGCGGGCGAGCAGGGGCTAACACTGAAGCTTTCTTT
CASGRAGANTEAFF
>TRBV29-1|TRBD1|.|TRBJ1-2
TGCAGCGTTGAACGGGTAGAGGGACAGCAGTACACCTTC
CSVERVEGQQYTF
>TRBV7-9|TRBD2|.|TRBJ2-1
TGTGCCAGCAGCTTAGGTACTAGCGGCTACAATGAGCAGTTCTTC
CASSLGTSGYNEQFF